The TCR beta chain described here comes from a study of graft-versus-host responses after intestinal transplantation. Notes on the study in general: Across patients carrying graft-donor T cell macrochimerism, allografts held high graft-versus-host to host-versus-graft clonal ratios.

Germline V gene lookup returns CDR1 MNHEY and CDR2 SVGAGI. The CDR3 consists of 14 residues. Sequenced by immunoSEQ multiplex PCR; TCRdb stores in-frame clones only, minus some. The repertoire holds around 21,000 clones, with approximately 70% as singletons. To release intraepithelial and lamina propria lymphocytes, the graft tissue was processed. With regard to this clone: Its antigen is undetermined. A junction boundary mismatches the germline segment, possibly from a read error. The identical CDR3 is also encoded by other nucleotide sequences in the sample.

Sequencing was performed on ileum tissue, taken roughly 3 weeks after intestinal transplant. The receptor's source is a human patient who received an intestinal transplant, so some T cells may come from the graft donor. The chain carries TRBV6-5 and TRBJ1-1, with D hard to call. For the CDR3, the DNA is TGTGCCAGCACTGGTAGGGCGGGGAACACTGAAGCCTTCTTT. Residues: CASTGRAGNTEAFF.